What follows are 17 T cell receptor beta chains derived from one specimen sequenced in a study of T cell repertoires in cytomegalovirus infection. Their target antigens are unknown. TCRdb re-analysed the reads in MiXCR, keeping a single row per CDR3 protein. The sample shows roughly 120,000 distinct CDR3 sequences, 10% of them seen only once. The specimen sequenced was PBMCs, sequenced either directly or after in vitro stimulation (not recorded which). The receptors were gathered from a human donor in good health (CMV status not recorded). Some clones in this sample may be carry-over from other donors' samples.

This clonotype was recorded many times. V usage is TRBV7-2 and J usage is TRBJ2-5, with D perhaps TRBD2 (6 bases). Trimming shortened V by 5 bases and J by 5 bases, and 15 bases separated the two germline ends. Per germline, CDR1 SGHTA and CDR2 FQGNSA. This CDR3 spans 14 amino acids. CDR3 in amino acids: CASSPAGIGETQYF. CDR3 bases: TGTGCCAGCAGCCCGGCGGGAATCGGGGAGACCCAGTACTTC.

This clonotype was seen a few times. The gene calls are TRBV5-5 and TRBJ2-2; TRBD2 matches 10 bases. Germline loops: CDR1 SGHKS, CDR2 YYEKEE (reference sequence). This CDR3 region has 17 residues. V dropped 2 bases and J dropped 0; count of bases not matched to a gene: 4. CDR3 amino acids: CASSFPGTSANTGELFF. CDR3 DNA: TGTGCCAGCAGCTTTCCCGGGACTAGCGCGAACACCGGGGAGCTGTTTTTT.

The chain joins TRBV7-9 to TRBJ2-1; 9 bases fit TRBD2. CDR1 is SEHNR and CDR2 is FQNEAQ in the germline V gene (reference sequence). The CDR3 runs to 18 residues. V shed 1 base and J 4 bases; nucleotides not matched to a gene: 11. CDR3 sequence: CASSLGVGAGGAYNEQFF. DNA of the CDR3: TGTGCCAGCAGCTTAGGAGTCGGGGCGGGAGGGGCATACAATGAGCAGTTCTTC.

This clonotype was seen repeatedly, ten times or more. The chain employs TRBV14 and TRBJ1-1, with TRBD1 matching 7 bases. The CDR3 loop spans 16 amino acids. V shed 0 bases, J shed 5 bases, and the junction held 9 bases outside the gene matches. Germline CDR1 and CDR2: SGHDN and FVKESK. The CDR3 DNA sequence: TGTGCCAGCAGCCAAGATATCAACAGGGGAGGAACTGAAGCTTTCTTT. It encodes CASSQDINRGGTEAFF.

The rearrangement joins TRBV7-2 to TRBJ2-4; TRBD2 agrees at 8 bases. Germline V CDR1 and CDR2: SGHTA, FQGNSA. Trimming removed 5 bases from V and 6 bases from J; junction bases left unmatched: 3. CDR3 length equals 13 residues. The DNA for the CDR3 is TGTGCCAGCAGCCCCGGGGGGGGAAACATTCAGTACTTC. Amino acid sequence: CASSPGGGNIQYF. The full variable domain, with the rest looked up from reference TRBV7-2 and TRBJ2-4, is GAGVSQSPSNKVTEKGKDVELRCDPISGHTALYWYRQSLGQGLEFLIYFQGNSAPDKSGLPSDRFSAERTGGSVSTLTIQRTQQEDSAVYLCASSPGGGNIQYFGAGTRLSVL.

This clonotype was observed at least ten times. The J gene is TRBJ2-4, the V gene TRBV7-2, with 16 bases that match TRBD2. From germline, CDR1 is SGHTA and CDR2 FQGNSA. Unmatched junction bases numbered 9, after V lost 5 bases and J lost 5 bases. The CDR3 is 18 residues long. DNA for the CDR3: TGTGCCAGCAGCCCCTCGGGACTAGCGGGAGGGGGAGAAAACATTCAGTACTTC. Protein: CASSPSGLAGGGENIQYF.

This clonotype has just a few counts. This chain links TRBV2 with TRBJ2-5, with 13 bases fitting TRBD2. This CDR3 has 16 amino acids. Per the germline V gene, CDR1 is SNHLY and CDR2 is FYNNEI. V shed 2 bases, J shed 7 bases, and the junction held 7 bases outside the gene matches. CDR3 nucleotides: TGTGCCAGCAGTGAAAGAGGACTAGCGGGAGATGGGACCCAGTACTTC. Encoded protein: CASSERGLAGDGTQYF. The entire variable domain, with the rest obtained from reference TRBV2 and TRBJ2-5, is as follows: EPEVTQTPSHQVTQMGQEVILRCVPISNHLYFYWYRQILGQKVEFLVSFYNNEISEKSEIFDDQFSVERPDGSNFTLKIRSTKLEDSAMYFCASSERGLAGDGTQYFGPGTRLLVL.

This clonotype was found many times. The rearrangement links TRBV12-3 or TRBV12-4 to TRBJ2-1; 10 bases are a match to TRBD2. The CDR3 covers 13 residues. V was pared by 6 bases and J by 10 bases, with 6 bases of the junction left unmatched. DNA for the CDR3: TGTGCCAGCAGCCGACTAGCGGGTGCGGAGCAGTTCTTC. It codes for CASSRLAGAEQFF.

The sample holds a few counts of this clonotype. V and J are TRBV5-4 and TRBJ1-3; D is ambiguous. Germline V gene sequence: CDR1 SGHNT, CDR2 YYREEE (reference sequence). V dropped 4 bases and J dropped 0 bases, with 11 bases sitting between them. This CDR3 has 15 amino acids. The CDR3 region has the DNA TGTGCCAGCAGCGCCTCTCTTGGCTCTGGAAACACCATATATTTT. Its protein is CASSASLGSGNTIYF.

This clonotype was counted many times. The CDR3 region is CASSETSPNNEQFF. The DNA of the CDR3 is TGTGCCAGCAGCGAGACTAGCCCCAACAATGAGCAGTTCTTC. The gene calls are TRBV6-6 and TRBJ2-1, with 7 bases aligning to TRBD2. Germline CDR1 MNHNY, CDR2 SVGAGI (reference sequence). The CDR3 covers 14 residues. V was pared by 6 bases and J by 5 bases, with 7 bases of the junction left unmatched.

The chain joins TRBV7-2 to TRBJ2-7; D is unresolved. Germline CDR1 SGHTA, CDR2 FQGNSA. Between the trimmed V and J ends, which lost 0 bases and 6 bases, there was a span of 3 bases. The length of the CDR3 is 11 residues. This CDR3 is CASSLAAEQYF. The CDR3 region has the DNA TGTGCCAGCAGCTTAGCTGCCGAGCAGTACTTC.

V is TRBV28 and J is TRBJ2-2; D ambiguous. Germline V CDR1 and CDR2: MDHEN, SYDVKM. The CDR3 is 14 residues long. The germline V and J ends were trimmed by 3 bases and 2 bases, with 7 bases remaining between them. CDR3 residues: CASSLYHNTGELFF. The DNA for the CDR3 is TGTGCCAGCAGTTTGTACCATAACACCGGGGAGCTGTTTTTT. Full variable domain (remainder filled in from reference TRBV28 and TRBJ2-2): DVKVTQSSRYLVKRTGEKVFLECVQDMDHENMFWYRQDPGLGLRLIYFSYDVKMKEKGDIPEGYSVSREKKERFSLILESASTNQTSMYLCASSLYHNTGELFFGEGSRLTVL.

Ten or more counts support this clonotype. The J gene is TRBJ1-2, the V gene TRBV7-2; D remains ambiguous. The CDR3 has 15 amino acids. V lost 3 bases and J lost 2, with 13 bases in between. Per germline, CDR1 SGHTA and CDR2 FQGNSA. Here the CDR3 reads CASSFLSILNYGYTF. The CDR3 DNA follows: TGTGCCAGCAGCTTCCTCTCCATCCTGAACTATGGCTACACCTTC.

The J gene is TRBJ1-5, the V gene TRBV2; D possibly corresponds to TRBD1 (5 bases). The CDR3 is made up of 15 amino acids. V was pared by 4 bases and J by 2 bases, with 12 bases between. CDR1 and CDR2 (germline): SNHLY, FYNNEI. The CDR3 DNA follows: TGTGCCAGCAGTGTCGGGAGGGGCGGCAATCAGCCCCAGCATTTT. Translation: CASSVGRGGNQPQHF. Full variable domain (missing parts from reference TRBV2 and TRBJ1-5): EPEVTQTPSHQVTQMGQEVILRCVPISNHLYFYWYRQILGQKVEFLVSFYNNEISEKSEIFDDQFSVERPDGSNFTLKIRSTKLEDSAMYFCASSVGRGGNQPQHFGDGTRLSIL.

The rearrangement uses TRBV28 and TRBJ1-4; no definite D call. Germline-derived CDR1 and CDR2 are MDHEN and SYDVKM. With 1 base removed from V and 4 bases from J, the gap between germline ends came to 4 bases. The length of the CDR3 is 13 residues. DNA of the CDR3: TGTGCCAGCAGTTTATCGGTTAATGAAAAACTGTTTTTT. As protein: CASSLSVNEKLFF.

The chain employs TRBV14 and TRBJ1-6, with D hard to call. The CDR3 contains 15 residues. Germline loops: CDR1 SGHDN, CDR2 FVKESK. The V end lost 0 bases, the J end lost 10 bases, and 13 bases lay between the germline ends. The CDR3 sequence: CASSQEGWGWSPLHF. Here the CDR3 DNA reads TGTGCCAGCAGCCAAGAAGGTTGGGGTTGGTCACCCCTCCACTTT.

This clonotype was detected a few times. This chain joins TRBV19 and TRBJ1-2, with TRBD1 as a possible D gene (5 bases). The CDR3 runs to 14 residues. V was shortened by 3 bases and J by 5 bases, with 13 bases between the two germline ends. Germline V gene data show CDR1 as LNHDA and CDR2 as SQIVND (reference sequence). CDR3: CASSITGLGYGYTF. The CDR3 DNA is TGTGCCAGTAGTATTACAGGCTTGGGATATGGCTACACCTTC.